In this sample, the clone carrying this TCR beta chain turned up a few times. Antigen: not known. TCR beta cDNA libraries had unique molecular identifiers. Once roughly 0.9 to 10 million T cells were used, about 510,000 cDNA molecules resulted. TCRdb redid the calling of the PCR reads with MiXCR, one entry per CDR3 protein. This table has fewer than 850,000 distinct CDR3 sequences, around 45% appearing once. This specimen comes from a study of post-analysis software for immune sequencing data. Overall study: As for disease course, relapsing-remitting, secondary progressive and progressive-relapsing multiple sclerosis were all included. General observations from the study: Samples sharing a preparation batch grouped tightly together when assessed by F measure. Patients carried five TRBV segments more frequently than controls did, and TRBV5-6, TRBV5-1 and TRBV20-1 were among them. Controls had significantly higher normalized Chao1 diversity than multiple sclerosis patients.

V was shortened by 4 bases and J by 0 bases, with 13 bases between the two germline ends. This CDR3 is 15 amino acids long. Germline V lookup: CDR1 SGHKS, CDR2 YYEKEE (reference sequence). The V and J genes are TRBV5-5 and TRBJ1-2; a weak D match, TRBD1 (5 bases). The TCR originated in a girl between 5 and 17 years old with multiple sclerosis. The sequencing input was blood. The CDR3 loop is CASSPDIWANYGYTF. The CDR3 bases are TGTGCCAGCAGCCCGGACATTTGGGCTAACTATGGCTACACCTTC.